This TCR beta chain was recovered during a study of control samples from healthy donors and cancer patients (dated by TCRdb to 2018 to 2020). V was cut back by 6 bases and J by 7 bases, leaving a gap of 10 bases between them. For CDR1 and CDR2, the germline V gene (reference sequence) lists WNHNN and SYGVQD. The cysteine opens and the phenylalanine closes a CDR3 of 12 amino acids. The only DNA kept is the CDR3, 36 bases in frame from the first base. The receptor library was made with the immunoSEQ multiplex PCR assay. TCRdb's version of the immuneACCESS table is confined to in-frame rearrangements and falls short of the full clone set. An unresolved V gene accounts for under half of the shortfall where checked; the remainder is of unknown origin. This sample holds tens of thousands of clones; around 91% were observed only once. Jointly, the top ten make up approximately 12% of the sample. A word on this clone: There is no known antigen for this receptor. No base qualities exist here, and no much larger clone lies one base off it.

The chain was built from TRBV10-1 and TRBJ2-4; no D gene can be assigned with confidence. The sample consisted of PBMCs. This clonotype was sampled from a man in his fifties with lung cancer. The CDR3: CASSPGQNIQYF. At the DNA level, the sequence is TGCGCCAGCAGCCCCGGGCAGAACATTCAGTACTTC.